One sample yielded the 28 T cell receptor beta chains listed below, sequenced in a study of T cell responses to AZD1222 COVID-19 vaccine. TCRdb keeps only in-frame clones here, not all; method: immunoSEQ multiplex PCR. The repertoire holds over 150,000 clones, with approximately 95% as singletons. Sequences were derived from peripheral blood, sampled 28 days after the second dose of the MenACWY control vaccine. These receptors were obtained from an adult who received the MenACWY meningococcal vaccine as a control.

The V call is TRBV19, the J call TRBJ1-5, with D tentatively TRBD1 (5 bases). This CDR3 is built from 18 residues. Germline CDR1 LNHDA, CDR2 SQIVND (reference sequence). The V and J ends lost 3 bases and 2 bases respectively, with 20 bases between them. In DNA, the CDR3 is TGTGCCAGTAGTATTATCCTCAGGGCGTTGACGGGCAATCAGCCCCAGCATTTT. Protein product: CASSIILRALTGNQPQHF.

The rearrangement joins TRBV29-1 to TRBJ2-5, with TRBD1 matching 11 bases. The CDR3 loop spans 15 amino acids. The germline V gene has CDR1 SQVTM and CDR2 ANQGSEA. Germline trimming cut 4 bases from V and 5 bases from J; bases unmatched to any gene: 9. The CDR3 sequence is CSVGARDRGRETQYF. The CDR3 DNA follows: TGCAGCGTTGGCGCCCGGGACAGGGGGAGGGAGACCCAGTACTTC. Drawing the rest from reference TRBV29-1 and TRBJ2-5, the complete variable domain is SAVISQKPSRDICQRGTSLTIQCQVDSQVTMMFWYRQQPGQSLTLIATANQGSEATYESGFVIDKFPISRPNLTFSTLTVSNMSPEDSSIYLCSVGARDRGRETQYFGPGTRLLVL.

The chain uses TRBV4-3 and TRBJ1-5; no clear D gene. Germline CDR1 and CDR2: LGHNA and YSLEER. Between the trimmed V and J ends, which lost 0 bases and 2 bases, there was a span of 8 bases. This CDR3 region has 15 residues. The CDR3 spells CASSQDWQGNQPQHF. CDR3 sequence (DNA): TGCGCCAGCAGCCAAGATTGGCAGGGCAATCAGCCCCAGCATTTT.

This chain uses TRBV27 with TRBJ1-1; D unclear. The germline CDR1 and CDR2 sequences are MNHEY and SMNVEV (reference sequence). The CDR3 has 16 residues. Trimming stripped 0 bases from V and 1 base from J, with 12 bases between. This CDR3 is CASSLSRSPANTEAFF. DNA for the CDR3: TGTGCCAGCAGTTTATCCAGGTCTCCGGCGAACACTGAAGCTTTCTTT.

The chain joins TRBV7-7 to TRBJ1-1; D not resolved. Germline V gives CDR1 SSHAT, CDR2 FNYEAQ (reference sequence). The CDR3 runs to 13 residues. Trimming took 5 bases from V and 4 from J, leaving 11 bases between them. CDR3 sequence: CASSQSYSTEAFF. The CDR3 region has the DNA TGTGCCAGCAGCCAGAGTTATTCCACTGAAGCTTTCTTT.

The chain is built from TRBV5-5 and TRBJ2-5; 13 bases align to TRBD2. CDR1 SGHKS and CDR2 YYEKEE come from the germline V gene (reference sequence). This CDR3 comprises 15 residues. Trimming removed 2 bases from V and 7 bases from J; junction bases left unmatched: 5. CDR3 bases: TGTGCCAGCAGCTTTACTAGCGGGGGGGCAGGGACCCAGTACTTC. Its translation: CASSFTSGGAGTQYF.

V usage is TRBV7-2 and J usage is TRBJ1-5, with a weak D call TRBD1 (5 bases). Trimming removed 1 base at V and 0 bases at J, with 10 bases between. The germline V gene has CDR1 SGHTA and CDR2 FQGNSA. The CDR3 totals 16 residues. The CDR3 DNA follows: TGTGCCAGCAGCTTAGGTCCAGGGTATAGCAATCAGCCCCAGCATTTT. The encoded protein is CASSLGPGYSNQPQHF.

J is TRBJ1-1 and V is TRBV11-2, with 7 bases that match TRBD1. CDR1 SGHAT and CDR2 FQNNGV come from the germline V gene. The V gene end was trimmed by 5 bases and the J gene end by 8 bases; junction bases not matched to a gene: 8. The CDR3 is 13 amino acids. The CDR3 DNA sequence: TGTGCCAGCAGCCCCCAGACAGGGACAGAAGCTTTCTTT. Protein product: CASSPQTGTEAFF.

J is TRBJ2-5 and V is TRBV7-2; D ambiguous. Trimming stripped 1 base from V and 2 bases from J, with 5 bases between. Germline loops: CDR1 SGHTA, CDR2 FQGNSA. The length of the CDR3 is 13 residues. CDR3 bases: TGTGCCAGCAGCTTAGGGCTGCAAGAGACCCAGTACTTC. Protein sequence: CASSLGLQETQYF.

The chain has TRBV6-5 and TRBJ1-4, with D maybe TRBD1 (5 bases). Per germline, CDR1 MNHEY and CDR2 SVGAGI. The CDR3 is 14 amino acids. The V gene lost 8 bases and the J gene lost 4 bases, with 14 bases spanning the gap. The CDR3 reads CASQGEGLNEKLFF. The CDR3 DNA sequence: TGTGCCAGCCAGGGAGAGGGCCTTAATGAAAAACTGTTTTTT.

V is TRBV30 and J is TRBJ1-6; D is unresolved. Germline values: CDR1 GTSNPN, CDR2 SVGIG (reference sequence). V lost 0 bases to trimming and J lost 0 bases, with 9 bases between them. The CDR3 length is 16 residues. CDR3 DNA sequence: TGTGCCTGGAGTGTTCCCACAGACTCCTATAATTCACCCCTCCACTTT. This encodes CAWSVPTDSYNSPLHF.

CDR3 protein: CASSVDGAPLRGYTF. The DNA for the CDR3 is TGTGCCAGCTCAGTCGACGGAGCTCCCCTTCGAGGCTACACCTTC. This chain connects TRBV18 to TRBJ1-2; no clear D. This CDR3 spans 15 amino acids. Trimming removed 5 bases from V and 8 bases from J, with 21 bases in between. The germline CDR1 and CDR2 sequences are KGHSH and LQKENI.

CDR3 sequence: CASSTGQGAYKQYF. DNA of the CDR3: TGTGCCAGCAGCACCGGACAGGGCGCATACAAGCAGTACTTC. The chain carries TRBV5-8 and TRBJ2-7; 8 nucleotides align to TRBD1. Trimming removed 4 bases from V and 8 bases from J; junction bases left unmatched: 11. This CDR3 comprises 14 residues. Germline values: CDR1 SGHTS, CDR2 YDEGEE.

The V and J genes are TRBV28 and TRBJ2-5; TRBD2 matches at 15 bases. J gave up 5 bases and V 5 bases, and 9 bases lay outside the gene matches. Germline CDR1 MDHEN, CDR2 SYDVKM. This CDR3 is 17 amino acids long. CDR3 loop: CASSPPIGTSGGETQYF. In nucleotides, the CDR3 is TGTGCCAGCAGTCCTCCCATTGGGACTAGCGGGGGGGAGACCCAGTACTTC.

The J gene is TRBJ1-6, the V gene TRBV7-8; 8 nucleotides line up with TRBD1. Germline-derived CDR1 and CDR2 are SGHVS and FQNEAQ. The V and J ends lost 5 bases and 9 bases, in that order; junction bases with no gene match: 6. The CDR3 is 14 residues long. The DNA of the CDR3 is TGTGCCAGCAGCCGAGAGGGACAGGTTTCACCCCTCCACTTT. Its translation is CASSREGQVSPLHF.

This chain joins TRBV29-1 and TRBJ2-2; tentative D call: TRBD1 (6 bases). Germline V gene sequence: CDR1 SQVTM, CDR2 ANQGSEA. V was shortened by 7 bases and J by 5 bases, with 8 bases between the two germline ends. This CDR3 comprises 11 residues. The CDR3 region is CSADRTGELFF. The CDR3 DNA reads TGCAGCGCTGACAGGACCGGGGAGCTGTTTTTT.

The CDR3 region is CASSLAGVYTF. As DNA, the CDR3 is TGTGCCAGCAGTTTGGCAGGGGTCTACACCTTC. V is TRBV12-3 or TRBV12-4 and J is TRBJ1-2; a possible D gene is TRBD1 (6 bases). V dropped 3 bases and J dropped 10 bases, with 9 bases sitting between them. The CDR3 has 11 residues.

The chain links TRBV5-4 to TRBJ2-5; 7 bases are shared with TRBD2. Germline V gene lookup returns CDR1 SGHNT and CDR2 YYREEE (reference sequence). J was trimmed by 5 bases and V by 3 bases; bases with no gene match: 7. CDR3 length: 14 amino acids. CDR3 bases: TGTGCCAGCAGCTCCCCCAGCGGGGTGGAGACCCAGTACTTC. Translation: CASSSPSGVETQYF. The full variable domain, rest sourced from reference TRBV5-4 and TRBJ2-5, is ETGVTQSPTHLIKTRGQQVTLRCSSQSGHNTVSWYQQALGQGPQFIFQYYREEENGRGNFPPRFSGLQFPNYSSELNVNALELDDSALYLCASSSPSGVETQYFGPGTRLLVL.

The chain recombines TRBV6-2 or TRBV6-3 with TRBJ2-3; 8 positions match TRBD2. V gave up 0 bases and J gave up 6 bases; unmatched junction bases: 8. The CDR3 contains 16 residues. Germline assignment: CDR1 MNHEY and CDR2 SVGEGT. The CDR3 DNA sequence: TGTGCCAGCAGTTACTCCCCCTCGGGGGGGAAGGATACGCAGTATTTT. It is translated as CASSYSPSGGKDTQYF.

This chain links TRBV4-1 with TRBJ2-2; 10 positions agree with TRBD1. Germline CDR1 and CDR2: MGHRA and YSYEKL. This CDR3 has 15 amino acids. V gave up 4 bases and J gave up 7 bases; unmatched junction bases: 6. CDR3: CASSPWDRGNGELFF. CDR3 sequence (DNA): TGCGCCAGCAGCCCATGGGACAGGGGAAACGGGGAGCTGTTTTTT.

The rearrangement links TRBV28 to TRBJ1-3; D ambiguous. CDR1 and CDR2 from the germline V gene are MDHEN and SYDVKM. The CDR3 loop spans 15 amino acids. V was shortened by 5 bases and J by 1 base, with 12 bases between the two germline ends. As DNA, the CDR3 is TGTGCCAGCAGTCCCGGATGGGTATCTGGAAACACCATATATTTT. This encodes CASSPGWVSGNTIYF.

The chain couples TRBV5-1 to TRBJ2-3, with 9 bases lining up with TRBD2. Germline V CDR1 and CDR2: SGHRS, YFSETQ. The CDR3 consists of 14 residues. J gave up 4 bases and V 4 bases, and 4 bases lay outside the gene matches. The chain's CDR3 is CASSLAGRADTQYF. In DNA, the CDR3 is TGCGCCAGCAGCCTAGCGGGGCGGGCAGATACGCAGTATTTT.

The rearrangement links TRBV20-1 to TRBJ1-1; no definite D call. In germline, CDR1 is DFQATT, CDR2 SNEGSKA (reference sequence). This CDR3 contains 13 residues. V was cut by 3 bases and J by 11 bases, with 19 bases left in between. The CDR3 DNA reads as TGCAGTGCTAGTGGAGCCGTCTCCATAAAGGCTTTCTTT. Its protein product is CSASGAVSIKAFF.

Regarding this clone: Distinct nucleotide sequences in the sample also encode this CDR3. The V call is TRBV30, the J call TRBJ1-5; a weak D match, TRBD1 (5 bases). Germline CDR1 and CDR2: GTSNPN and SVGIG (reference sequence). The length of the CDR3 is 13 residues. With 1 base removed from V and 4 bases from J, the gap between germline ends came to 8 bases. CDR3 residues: CAWSGQGNQPQHF. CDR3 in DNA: TGTGCCTGGAGTGGGCAGGGAAATCAGCCCCAGCATTTT.

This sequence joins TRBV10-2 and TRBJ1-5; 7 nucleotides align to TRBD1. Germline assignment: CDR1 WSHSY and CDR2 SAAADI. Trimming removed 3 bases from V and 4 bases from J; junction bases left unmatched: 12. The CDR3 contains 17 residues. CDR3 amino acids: CASSDTTGNRRNQPQHF. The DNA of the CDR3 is TGCGCCAGCAGTGACACGACAGGGAACCGTCGAAATCAGCCCCAGCATTTT.

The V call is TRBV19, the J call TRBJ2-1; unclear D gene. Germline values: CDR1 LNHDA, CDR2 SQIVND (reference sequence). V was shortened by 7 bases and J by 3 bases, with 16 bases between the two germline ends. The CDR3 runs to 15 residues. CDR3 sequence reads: CASTADVFRYNEQFF. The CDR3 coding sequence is TGTGCCAGTACCGCGGACGTTTTCCGCTACAATGAGCAGTTCTTC.

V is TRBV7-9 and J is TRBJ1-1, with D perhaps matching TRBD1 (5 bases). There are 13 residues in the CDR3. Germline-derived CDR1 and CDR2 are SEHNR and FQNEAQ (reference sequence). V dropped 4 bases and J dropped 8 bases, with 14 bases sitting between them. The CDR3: CASSYGAGTEAFF. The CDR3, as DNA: TGTGCCAGCAGCTACGGGGCCGGGACGGAAGCTTTCTTT.

The CDR3 spells CASRLQEIQPQHF. In nucleotides, the CDR3 is TGTGCCAGCAGATTACAGGAGATTCAGCCCCAGCATTTT. This chain joins TRBV6-5 and TRBJ1-5, with D tentatively TRBD1 (5 bases). Germline V gene sequence: CDR1 MNHEY, CDR2 SVGAGI. Trimming left V 6 bases short and J 6 bases short, with 12 bases between. This CDR3 has 13 residues.